This TCR beta chain was sequenced during a study of circulating tumor DNA in untreated peripheral T-cell lymphoma. Study-wide context: Baseline and serial on-treatment serum tracked circulating tumor DNA carrying tumor TCR clonotypes.

Study results and caveats: Detectable ctDNA after therapy showed a trend toward worse survival. Despite persistently detectable ctDNA, a couple of patients remained in remission over around ten years. Tumor-specific clonotypes: identified in roughly 80% of patients, 85% to 90% of baseline tissues.

Here immunoSEQ multiplex PCR was the method, and the copy in TCRdb shows in-frame clones only, minus some. The sample yields more than 120 clones, approximately 80% seen once. V was shortened by 4 bases and J by 3 bases, with 13 bases between the two germline ends. CDR1 is LNHDA and CDR2 is SQIVND in the germline V gene (reference sequence). This CDR3 region has 14 residues. Points on this clone: Its specificity is unknown.

Sequencing was performed on cell-free DNA from blood serum. This TCR derives from a human donor with peripheral T-cell lymphoma. V gene TRBV19 combines with J gene TRBJ2-7; D gene uncertain. The CDR3 here is CASSTGSVSYEQYF. CDR3 coding DNA: TGTGCCAGTAGTACCGGTTCCGTCAGCTACGAGCAGTACTTC.